This T cell receptor (beta chain) came from a study of T cells in pancreatic ductal adenocarcinoma. General study results and limits: This surgical cohort overrepresents the minority presenting with early-stage disease. Comparisons of tumor and blood clonality may show falsely lower tumor diversity. Mean clonality was approximately 0.11 in tumors and about 0.07 in blood, not significantly different. Tumor samples had fewer productive templates and approximately 8-fold fewer unique clonotypes than blood.

The V end was cut by 3 bases, the J end by 4 bases, with 9 bases between. There are 13 residues in the CDR3. Germline CDR1 SGHTA, CDR2 FQGNSA. Here immunoSEQ multiplex PCR was the method, and the copy in TCRdb shows in-frame clones only, minus some. This sample has about 2,500 clones, with roughly 70% found just once. Surgery without prior neoadjuvant therapy was the treatment of the selected pancreatic ductal adenocarcinoma patients. With respect to this clone: Its target is not known.

V usage is TRBV7-2 and J usage is TRBJ1-2, with D maybe TRBD1 (5 bases). This TCR was sampled from a human donor with pancreatic ductal adenocarcinoma. Material: pancreatic tumor tissue. This chain's CDR3 is CASSLGLSYGYTF. CDR3 DNA: TGTGCCAGCAGCTTGGGACTGAGCTATGGCTACACCTTC.